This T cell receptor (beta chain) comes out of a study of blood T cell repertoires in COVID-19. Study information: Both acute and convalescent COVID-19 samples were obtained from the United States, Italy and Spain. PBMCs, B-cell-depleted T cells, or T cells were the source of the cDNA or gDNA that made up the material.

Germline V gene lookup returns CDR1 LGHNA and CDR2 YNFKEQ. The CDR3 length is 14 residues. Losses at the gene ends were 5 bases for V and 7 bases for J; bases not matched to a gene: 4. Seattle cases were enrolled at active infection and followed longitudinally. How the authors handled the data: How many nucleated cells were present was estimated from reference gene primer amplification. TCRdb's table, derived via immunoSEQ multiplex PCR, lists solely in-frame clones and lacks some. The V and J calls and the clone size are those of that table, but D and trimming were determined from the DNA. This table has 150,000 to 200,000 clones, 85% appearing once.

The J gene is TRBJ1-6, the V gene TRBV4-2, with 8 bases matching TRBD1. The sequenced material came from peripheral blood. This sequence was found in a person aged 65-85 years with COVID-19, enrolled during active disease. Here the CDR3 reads CASSVRTGNSPLHF. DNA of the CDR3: TGTGCCAGCAGCGTGCGGACAGGGAATTCACCCCTCCACTTT.